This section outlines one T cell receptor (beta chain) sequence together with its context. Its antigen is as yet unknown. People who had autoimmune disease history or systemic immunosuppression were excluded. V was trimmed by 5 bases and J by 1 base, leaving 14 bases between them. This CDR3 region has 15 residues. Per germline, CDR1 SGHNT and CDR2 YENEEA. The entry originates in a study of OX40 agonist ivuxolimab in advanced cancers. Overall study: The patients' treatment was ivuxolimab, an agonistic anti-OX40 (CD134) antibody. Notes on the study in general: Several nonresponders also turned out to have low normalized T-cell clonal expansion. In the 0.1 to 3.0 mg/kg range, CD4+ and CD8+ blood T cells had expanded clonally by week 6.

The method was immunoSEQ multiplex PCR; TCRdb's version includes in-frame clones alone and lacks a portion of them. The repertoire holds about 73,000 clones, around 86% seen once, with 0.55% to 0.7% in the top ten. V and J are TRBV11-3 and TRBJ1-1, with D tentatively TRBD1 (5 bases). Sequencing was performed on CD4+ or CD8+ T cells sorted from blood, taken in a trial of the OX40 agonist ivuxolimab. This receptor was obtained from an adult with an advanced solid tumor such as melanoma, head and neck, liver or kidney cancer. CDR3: CASSKGSGTNTEAFF. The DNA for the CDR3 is TGTGCCAGCAGCAAGGGGTCAGGGACGAACACTGAAGCTTTCTTT.